This T cell receptor (beta chain) was documented in a study of blood T cell repertoires in COVID-19. Turning to the study itself: Researchers got acute and convalescent COVID-19 samples from the United States, Italy and Spain. PBMCs, B-cell-depleted T cells, or T cells were the source of the cDNA or gDNA that made up the material.

The authors' processing: Reference gene primer amplification gave estimated nucleated cell counts. The data were produced by immunoSEQ multiplex PCR, yet TCRdb's version contains in-frame clones alone and is incomplete. V and J calls plus clone size are reproduced from that table; the DNA served to infer D and trimming. The table includes about 92,000 clones, roughly 80% detected once. The length of the CDR3 is 15 residues. The germline V gene encodes CDR1 MDHEN and CDR2 SYDVKM. The germline V and J ends were trimmed by 5 bases and 3 bases, with 14 bases remaining between them. The sequenced material came from peripheral blood. This sequence was found in a man in his forties or fifties who had recovered from COVID-19. The chain has TRBV28 and TRBJ1-5; weak D call: TRBD1 (5 bases). This CDR3 reads CASSPGGVPNQPQHF. The CDR3, as DNA: TGTGCCAGCAGTCCGGGGGGGGTGCCCAATCAGCCCCAGCATTTT.